This T cell receptor (beta chain) was captured by sequencing in a study of T-cell memory formation after mild COVID-19 (dated by TCRdb to the early 2020s). As for the study more broadly: TCR sequence clusters from the two donors were found to be largely donor specific. Longitudinal TCRalpha and TCRbeta repertoire sequencing tracked T-cell clones expanding and contracting after mild COVID-19 in a couple of donors. Two young, previously healthy adult volunteers made up the cohort, one male and one female. The full study reports these points: Contracting CD4+ clones were found mainly in CM and EM memory subsets, while CD8+ clones were enriched in EMRA. Some responding clones were detected in pre-infection memory, which suggested that pre-existing cross-reactive memory T cells had joined the SARS-CoV-2 response. Clones contracting from day 15 to 85 had balanced CD4/CD8 phenotypes, while a second wave expanding from day 15 to 37 was biased towards CD4+. Only a couple of mild cases were covered by the study, and larger cohorts that include severe cases with pre-infection samples were considered necessary. SARS-CoV-2 specificity of the second-wave clones peaking on day 37 was not confirmed.

PBMCs were isolated by Ficoll-Paque density gradient centrifugation. Sequences SSHAT (CDR1) and FNYEAQ (CDR2) are obtained from the germline V gene (reference sequence). The CDR3 numbers 15 residues from cysteine through phenylalanine. The only DNA kept is the CDR3, 45 bases in frame from the first base. The data were produced on an Illumina NovaSeq 6000. TCRalpha and TCRbeta cDNA libraries were constructed by 5'RACE with constant-segment primers, with sample barcodes and unique molecular identifiers being introduced. RNA was extracted from every sample with Trizol reagent. The libraries were amplified in two PCR steps, and the second step added a second sample barcode and Illumina TruSeq adapters. Libraries were sequenced on an Illumina NovaSeq with 2 x 150 bp paired-end reads. As for the authors' bioinformatics: With migec v1.2.7, reads were demultiplexed and then collapsed into UMI-guided consensus sequences. Using mixcr v2.1.11, UMI consensuses were aligned to TRA and TRB V and J templates and then assembled into clonotypes. Clonotypes were classified as expanded or contracted when called significant by both edgeR and NoisET, with noise models trained on biological replicates. For edgeR calls, the cutoffs were a false discovery rate-adjusted p below 0.01 and a log2 fold-change threshold of 1. PCA with hierarchical clustering of max-normalized trajectories of the 1000 most abundant clonotypes was used as exploratory dynamics analysis. The CD4 or CD8 phenotype of responding clones was assigned using the separately sequenced CD4+ and CD8+ repertoires. Clones were called with MiXCR by TCRdb after fastp trimmed the public reads at Q25, and only in-frame beta chains were retained. Rows matching on CDR3 protein sequence are summarized as one entry with the most common DNA and genes. Here the V and J calls rest on TCRdb's processing, not on the authors' analysis. Here the sample has about 240,000 distinct CDR3 sequences; more than 8% occur a single time. The leading ten clones occupy around 20% of the sample.

As to this clonotype: The antigen it binds to is not known. Mismatch with germline at one junction end may stem from a read error.

The TCR originated in a man aged 18 to 29 who had mild COVID-19 (a few samples of this study predate the infection). The sample titles of this study are shuffled in the database, so cell type and time point are left out; the donor was told from shared clones. This sequence uses TRBV7-7 and TRBJ2-6, with the D gene tentatively TRBD1 or TRBD2, based on 5 matching bases in each. The sample was PBMCs or a T cell subset sorted from them (not recorded which). The CDR3 protein is CASSLGDAGANVLTF. The DNA sequence is TGTGCTAGCAGCTTGGGGGACGCTGGGGCCAACGTCCTGACTTTC.